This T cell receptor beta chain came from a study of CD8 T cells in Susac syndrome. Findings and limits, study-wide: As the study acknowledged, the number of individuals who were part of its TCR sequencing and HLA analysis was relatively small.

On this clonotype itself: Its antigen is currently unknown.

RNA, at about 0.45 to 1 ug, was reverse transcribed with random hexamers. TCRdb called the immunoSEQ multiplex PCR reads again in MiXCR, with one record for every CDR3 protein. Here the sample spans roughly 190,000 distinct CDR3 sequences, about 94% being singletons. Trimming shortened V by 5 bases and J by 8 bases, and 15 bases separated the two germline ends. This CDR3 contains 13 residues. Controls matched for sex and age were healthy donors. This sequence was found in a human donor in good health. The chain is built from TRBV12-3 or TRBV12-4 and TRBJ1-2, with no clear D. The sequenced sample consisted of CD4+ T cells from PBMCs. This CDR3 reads CASSPRVSGGYTF. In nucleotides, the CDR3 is TGTGCCAGCAGTCCTAGGGTTAGCGGCGGCTACACCTTC.